This TCR beta chain was recovered during a study of T-cell reconstitution after alpha-beta-depleted transplantation in children. A note on this clonotype: A much larger clone differs by one base, so this may be a read error.

Preparation of the TCRbeta library used unique molecular identifiers. MiXCR, run by TCRdb on the PCR reads, gives a single entry per CDR3 protein. Altogether more than 250,000 distinct CDR3 sequences are present, 9.9% being singletons, with the ten largest covering 10%. The germline gives CDR1 MNHEY, CDR2 SMNVEV (reference sequence). The length of the CDR3 is 15 residues. The V gene lost 2 bases and the J gene lost 7 bases, with 15 bases spanning the gap. The TCR was taken from a human donor who donated a stem cell graft to a child with SCID. Material: PBMCs from the stem cell graft donor, obtained from the stem cell graft. This chain joins TRBV27 and TRBJ2-1, with a weak D call TRBD2 (6 bases). CDR3 residues: CASSLKTGRGNEQFF. The CDR3 DNA follows: TGTGCCAGCAGTTTAAAAACCGGGAGAGGGAATGAGCAGTTCTTC.